This TCR beta chain was sequenced during a study of control samples from healthy donors and cancer patients (dated by TCRdb to about 2020). According to the germline V gene, CDR1 reads SGHTA and CDR2 reads FQGNSA. The V end loses 0 bases and the J end loses 0 bases, and a stretch of 11 bases separates them. From the cysteine through the phenylalanine, the CDR3 covers 16 amino acids. This entry keeps only the CDR3 DNA: 48 bases, framed from base 1. The library was produced with the immunoSEQ multiplex PCR assay. TCRdb mirrors the immuneACCESS table, restricted to in-frame sequences. Some clones are absent from its copies; in checked studies, under half trace to an unresolved V gene, and the reason for the others is unknown. In this sample the table shows 130,000 to 150,000 clones, about nine tenths of which occur a single time. The top ten constitute around 8.2% of the sample. Points on this clone: This clone's antigen is unknown. No qualities accompany the bases; no much larger clone lies one base away.

The sample taken for sequencing was blood. This clonotype originated in a woman aged 25 to 39 in good health. The receptor chain draws on TRBV7-2 and TRBJ1-2; the best D guess is TRBD1, with 5 bases matching. Here is the DNA: TGTGCCAGCAGCTTAGCGCTCGGGGGGGCTAACTATGGCTACACCTTC. Translated, this gives CASSLALGGANYGYTF.